What follows are 3 T cell receptor beta chains derived from one specimen sequenced in a study of shared clonotypes between healthy human individuals. Assay: immunoSEQ multiplex PCR; the TCRdb copy retains only in-frame clones and omits some. Of 1,400,000 or so clones listed, about 98.5% are singletons. Sequencing was carried out using naive CD4+ T cells sorted from blood. Subset: CD45RA+ positively selected. These receptor sequences come from a young man in good health.

Turning to this clone: Additional DNA sequences in this sample encode the identical CDR3. The gene calls are TRBV20-1 and TRBJ2-5, with D unclear. The germline CDR1 and CDR2 sequences are DFQATT and SNEGSKA (reference sequence). Trimming stripped 6 bases from V and 7 bases from J, with 9 bases between. The CDR3 consists of 10 residues. CDR3 bases: TGCAGTGCCCTTCTTGGGACCCAGTACTTC. Its protein product is CSALLGTQYF.

The genes are TRBV2 and TRBJ2-7; D is ambiguous. V was cut by 3 bases and J by 3 bases, with 9 bases left in between. Germline V CDR1 and CDR2: SNHLY, FYNNEI. The CDR3 runs to 13 residues. In DNA, the CDR3 is TGTGCCAGCAGTGAGGACGTATACTACGAGCAGTACTTC. Its translation is CASSEDVYYEQYF.

The chain combines TRBV7-9 with TRBJ1-1; 8 bases line up with TRBD1. Germline V CDR1 and CDR2: SEHNR, FQNEAQ (reference sequence). V lost 5 bases to trimming and J lost 4 bases; unmatched junction nucleotides: 6. CDR3 length: 14 residues. The CDR3 sequence: CASSAQGASTEAFF. CDR3 nucleotide sequence: TGTGCCAGCAGCGCCCAGGGGGCTAGCACTGAAGCTTTCTTT.